The entry that follows covers one T cell receptor (beta chain) sequence. Its antigen is not known. Naive or memory CD4+ cells were cultured 1:1 with T cell-depleted PBMCs plus CEF. The V end was cut by 6 bases, the J end by 2 bases, with 13 bases between. Germline CDR1 and CDR2: SGHTA and FQGTGA. The CDR3 contains 15 residues. Repertoires were generated with immunoSEQ multiplex PCR, while TCRdb's copy carries only in-frame clones and drops some. The table has about 36,000 clones, 70% to 85% seen once; the top ten hold 6.6%. This sample is part of a study of CD4 T cells in relation to SARS-CoV-2 and coronaviruses. Study as a whole: ViraFEST: roughly 10-day antigen culture of PBMCs, then TCR beta CDR3 sequencing.

Study-level results: No crossreactivity against non-spike viral proteins was tested here.

The chain couples TRBV7-3 to TRBJ2-2, with D maybe TRBD2 (7 bases). The sequence was collected from an adult with COVID-19. Sequenced material: naive CD4+ T cells from PBMCs, cultured in vitro. The subset was: naive CD4+ T cells isolated by negative enrichment. CDR3 nucleotide sequence: TGTGCCAGCAGTCCCAGCGGGACAAACACCGGGGAGCTGTTTTTT. Its protein product is CASSPSGTNTGELFF. Drawing the rest from reference TRBV7-3 and TRBJ2-2, the complete variable domain is GAGVSQTPSNKVTEKGKYVELRCDPISGHTALYWYRQSLGQGPEFLIYFQGTGAADDSGLPNDRFFAVRPEGSVSTLKIQRTERGDSAVYLCASSPSGTNTGELFFGEGSRLTVL.